Listed below are T cell receptor beta chains from one sample, sequenced in a study of cytomegalovirus exposure and HLA in healthy donors. Data came from immunoSEQ multiplex PCR; TCRdb stores just in-frame clones and leaves some out. Among about 120,000 clones listed, just under 75% were seen once. The specimen was PBMCs. The origin of the receptors is a human donor in good health. Each CDR3 is given with its conserved first and last residue. The order of the fields is clone size, J gene, D gene, V gene, CDR3 protein, CDR3 DNA. The D gene is left open where the match is weak. Clone size appears in some rows only: once, few, many, or a class for an expanded clone.

-,TRBJ2-5,TRBD2,TRBV9,CASSVGTSGAYQETQYF,TGTGCCAGCAGCGTGGGGACTAGCGGGGCTTACCAAGAGACCCAGTACTTC
-,TRBJ2-7,-,TRBV19,CASSIGTAVTYEQYF,TGTGCCAGTAGTATAGGTACGGCGGTTACCTACGAGCAGTACTTC
-,TRBJ1-4,TRBD1,TRBV2,CASEDRGFKLFF,TGTGCCAGCGAAGACAGGGGGTTTAAACTGTTTTTT
-,TRBJ2-5,-,TRBV19,CASSTGTRETQYF,TGTGCCAGTAGTACCGGGACACGGGAGACCCAGTACTTC
-,TRBJ2-5,TRBD1,TRBV15,CATSRDDRGETQYF,TGTGCCACCAGCAGAGATGACAGGGGGGAGACCCAGTACTTC
few,TRBJ2-1,-,TRBV7-9,CASSSTKTAYNEQFF,TGTGCCAGCAGTTCTACGAAGACTGCCTACAATGAGCAGTTCTTC
-,TRBJ2-1,-,TRBV7-2,CASSQEETPNNEQFF,TGTGCCAGCAGCCAAGAAGAGACACCCAACAATGAGCAGTTCTTC
-,TRBJ2-5,TRBD2,TRBV18,CASSELALRETQYF,TGTGCCAGCTCAGAACTAGCGTTGAGAGAGACCCAGTACTTC
once,TRBJ2-7,TRBD1,TRBV4-3,CASSQRTGQVYEQYF,TGCGCCAGCAGCCAGAGGACGGGACAGGTCTACGAGCAGTACTTC
-,TRBJ2-5,-,TRBV5-4,CASSTRDRETQYF,TGTGCCAGCAGCACGCGGGACCGAGAGACCCAGTACTTC
-,TRBJ1-1,-,TRBV15,CATSRDLKMNTEAFF,TGTGCCACCAGCAGAGATTTAAAAATGAACACTGAAGCTTTCTTT
-,TRBJ2-7,-,TRBV30,CAWGHYEQYF,TGTGCCTGGGGACACTACGAGCAGTACTTC
-,TRBJ1-1,TRBD1,TRBV5-1,CASRRSGQADREAFF,TGCGCCAGCAGACGAAGTGGACAGGCGGATAGGGAAGCTTTCTTT
-,TRBJ1-1,-,TRBV6-1,CASSGWEIEAFF,TGTGCCAGCAGCGGCTGGGAGATTGAAGCTTTCTTT
-,TRBJ2-7,-,TRBV28,CASSLNSRYEQYF,TGTGCCAGCAGTTTGAACTCACGCTACGAGCAGTACTTC
-,TRBJ1-5,-,TRBV6-1,CASSESWANNQPQHF,TGTGCCAGCAGTGAATCGTGGGCCAACAATCAGCCCCAGCATTTT
-,TRBJ2-7,-,TRBV6-5,CASSYAAASNSYEQYF,TGTGCCAGCAGTTACGCGGCAGCCTCTAACTCCTACGAGCAGTACTTC
-,TRBJ1-4,TRBD1,TRBV19,CASSWDRASATNEKLFF,TGTGCCAGTAGTTGGGACAGGGCTTCGGCAACTAATGAAAAACTGTTTTTT
few,TRBJ1-2,TRBD1,TRBV9,CASSLHSGTGGYGYTF,TGTGCCAGCAGCCTCCACTCCGGGACAGGGGGCTATGGCTACACCTTC
-,TRBJ2-2,-,TRBV28,CASSRRLGWATGELFF,TGTGCCAGCAGCCGCCGACTAGGCTGGGCCACCGGGGAGCTGTTTTTT